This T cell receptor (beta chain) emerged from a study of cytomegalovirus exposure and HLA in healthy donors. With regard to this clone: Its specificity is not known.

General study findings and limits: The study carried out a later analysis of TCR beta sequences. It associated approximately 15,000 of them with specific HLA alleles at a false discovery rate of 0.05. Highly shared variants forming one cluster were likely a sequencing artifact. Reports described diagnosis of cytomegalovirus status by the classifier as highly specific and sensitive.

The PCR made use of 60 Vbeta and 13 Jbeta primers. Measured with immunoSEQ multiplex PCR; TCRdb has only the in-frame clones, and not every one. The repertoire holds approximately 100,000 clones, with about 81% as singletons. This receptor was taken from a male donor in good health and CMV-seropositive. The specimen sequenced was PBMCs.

The CDR3 DNA reads as TGTGCCAGCAGCTTACAGGGACAGGGGAGCTATGGCTACACCTTC. Translating it yields CASSLQGQGSYGYTF. J is TRBJ1-2 and V is TRBV7-2, with TRBD1 matching 10 bases. The CDR3 length is 15 residues. The J segment lost 4 bases and the V segment lost 2 bases, leaving 4 bases of the junction unmatched. Germline assignment: CDR1 SGHTA and CDR2 FQGNSA.